These T cell receptor beta chains were read from a single sample in a study of draining lymph node invasion in breast cancer. TCRdb used MiXCR to reprocess the bulk RNA-seq reads, holding one entry per CDR3 protein. The profile covers a few thousand distinct CDR3 sequences, with about 85% appearing a single time and around 1.5% taken by the ten largest. Sequenced material: sorted memory CD4+ effector T cells from a lymph node. Receptor source: a female donor with luminal breast cancer. Both conserved end residues are part of each CDR3. A D gene is named only where the DNA matches it firmly. Not all rows give a size; the values are once, few, many and, for expanded clones, a class.

V,size,J,D,DNA,CDR3
TRBV2,-,TRBJ2-3,-,TGTGCCAGCAGTGAAGAGGGCAGGCTGGAGTATTTT,CASSEEGRLEYF
TRBV9,once,TRBJ1-1,-,TGTGCCAGCAGCGTGTGGGGCTTGAACACTGAAGCTTTCTTT,CASSVWGLNTEAFF
TRBV5-4,-,TRBJ2-7,-,TGTGCCAGCAGCTTCGGCCAGGGCCCCTACGAGCAGTACTTC,CASSFGQGPYEQYF
TRBV29-1,-,TRBJ1-1,-,TGCAGCGTCCCCCTAGGTGGAAGGGCGGACACTGAAGCTTTCTTT,CSVPLGGRADTEAFF
TRBV12-3/TRBV12-4,-,TRBJ1-5,-,TGTGCCAGCATCCCCGTGGGCGGTAGCAATCAGCCCCAGCATTTT,CASIPVGGSNQPQHF
TRBV6-2/TRBV6-3,-,TRBJ1-1,-,TGTGCCAGCAGCCAAATGCGAGAAGAAGCTTTCTTT,CASSQMREEAFF
TRBV5-4,-,TRBJ2-5,-,TGTGCCAGCAACCAACGGGGGGAGACCCAGTACTTC,CASNQRGETQYF
TRBV7-8,few,TRBJ2-5,-,TGTGCCAGCAGCGCCTCTCAGGGGGAGACCCAGTACTTC,CASSASQGETQYF
TRBV7-2,few,TRBJ2-5,TRBD1,TGTGCCAGCAGCCCTCGGACAGGGGGGGGAGAGACCCAGTACTTC,CASSPRTGGGETQYF
TRBV20-1,-,TRBJ2-7,-,TGCAGTGCTGGGCGACAGTACGAGCAGTACTTC,CSAGRQYEQYF
TRBV19,-,TRBJ1-2,-,TGTGCCAGTAATATTCGGGGTTCCTATGGCTACACCTTC,CASNIRGSYGYTF
TRBV27,-,TRBJ1-4,-,TGTGCCAGCAGTTTAGAAATCGACGCAACTAATGAAAAACTGTTTTTT,CASSLEIDATNEKLFF
TRBV7-3,few,TRBJ2-1,-,TGTGCCAGCAGTTTTGGACGGGGCAGGGGCGACAATGAGCAGTTCTTC,CASSFGRGRGDNEQFF
TRBV3-1,-,TRBJ2-5,-,TGTGCCAGCAGCCAAGAGGAGGGACCTCGGGCAGAGACCCAGTACTTC,CASSQEEGPRAETQYF
TRBV5-1,-,TRBJ2-1,TRBD1,TGCGCCAGCAGCCGGACAGGGCCAAATGAGCAGTTCTTC,CASSRTGPNEQFF
TRBV7-8,-,TRBJ2-2,TRBD1,TGTGCCAGCAGCCTATACGGACAGGGCGCGAACACCGGGGAGCTGTTTTTT,CASSLYGQGANTGELFF
TRBV27,-,TRBJ1-6,-,TGTGCCAGCAGTCCACAGGGCTGGAGTGGATTTTCACCCCTCCACTTT,CASSPQGWSGFSPLHF
TRBV29-1,-,TRBJ1-1,-,TGCAGCGTTGTTAGGGGGGCTGAAGCTTTCTTT,CSVVRGAEAFF
TRBV7-2,-,TRBJ1-1,TRBD1,TGTGCCAGCAGTAATACAGGGGGCAGGACTGAAGCTTTCTTT,CASSNTGGRTEAFF
TRBV7-6,-,TRBJ1-3,-,TGTGCCAGCAGCTCCGACGGGAGCTCTGGAAACACCATATATTTT,CASSSDGSSGNTIYF
TRBV29-1,-,TRBJ2-7,TRBD1,TGCAGCGTCGGGACAGGAGCTCTCGAGCAGTACTTC,CSVGTGALEQYF
TRBV5-4,-,TRBJ2-2,-,TGTGCCAGCAGCTTATACCGGGGCCCTACCGGGGAGCTGTTTTTT,CASSLYRGPTGELFF
TRBV7-8,-,TRBJ1-1,-,TGTGCCAGCAGCTCTAGTCACACTGAAGCTTTCTTT,CASSSSHTEAFF
TRBV19,-,TRBJ2-1,TRBD1,TGTGCCAGTAGTACAACAGGGGGCGCCGGGAATGAGCAGTTCTTC,CASSTTGGAGNEQFF
TRBV20-1,-,TRBJ1-6,-,TGCAGTGCTAGAGCTGGGGCCGGTCTCTATAATTCACCCCTCCACTTT,CSARAGAGLYNSPLHF
TRBV13,-,TRBJ1-1,TRBD1,TGTGCCAGCAGCTTAGAGGGGGCGAACACTGAAGCTTTCTTT,CASSLEGANTEAFF
TRBV7-9,-,TRBJ2-5,TRBD1,TGTGCCAGCAGCTCGCACAGGGGGCCGGGGACCCAGTACTTC,CASSSHRGPGTQYF
TRBV7-3,-,TRBJ2-6,-,TGTGCCAGCAGCTTAACAGCGACCGTCAACTCTGGGGCCAACGTCCTGACTTTC,CASSLTATVNSGANVLTF
TRBV6-1,-,TRBJ1-5,-,TGTGCCAGCAGTGAAGCCTGGGAGGGGAATCCGCATTTT,CASSEAWEGNPHF
TRBV7-6,-,TRBJ1-1,TRBD1,TGTGCCAGCAGCCCACAGGGGACAGGGACTGAAGCTTTCTTT,CASSPQGTGTEAFF
TRBV6-2/TRBV6-3,-,TRBJ1-4,TRBD1,TGTGCCAGCAGAATAGGACAGGGGACGAATGAAAAACTGTTTTTT,CASRIGQGTNEKLFF
TRBV10-3,-,TRBJ1-2,TRBD1,TGTGCCATCAGTGAACCTACAGGGGTAGGCGGCTACACCTTC,CAISEPTGVGGYTF
TRBV27,-,TRBJ1-2,TRBD1,TGTGCCAGCAGCCTGGGACAGGGCTATGGCTACACCTTC,CASSLGQGYGYTF
TRBV5-4,-,TRBJ2-3,TRBD1,TGTGCCAGCAGCTTGGACAGGGGCCCAGATACGCAGTATTTT,CASSLDRGPDTQYF
TRBV5-1,-,TRBJ1-1,-,TGCGCCAGCAGGGAACAGGAGAACACTGAAGCTTTCTTT,CASREQENTEAFF
TRBV20-1,-,TRBJ1-1,TRBD1,TGCAGTGCTAGACCGACAGGGTTTGGCACTGAAGCTTTCTTT,CSARPTGFGTEAFF